Reported below is one T cell receptor (beta chain). This sample is drawn from a study of technical replicates of blood from several donors. There are 15 residues in the CDR3. V dropped 5 bases and J dropped 1; count of bases not matched to a gene: 5. Per germline, CDR1 SGHRS and CDR2 YFSETQ. Generated by immunoSEQ multiplex PCR, the TCRdb table keeps only in-frame clones and is missing some. Among about 100,000 clones, approximately 94% were seen once, and the ten largest hold roughly 0.22%. The chain is built from TRBV5-1 and TRBJ2-2; 7 bases are shared with TRBD1. The sequenced material came from T cells isolated from PBMCs. This clonotype was sampled from a human donor in good health. CDR3 nucleotides: TGCGCCAGCAGACCGGGACAGCTGAACACCGGGGAGCTGTTTTTT. Its protein is CASRPGQLNTGELFF.